Here is one TCR beta chain with its context. The method was immunoSEQ multiplex PCR; TCRdb's version includes in-frame clones alone and lacks a portion of them. This sample has roughly 80,000 clones, with roughly four fifths found just once. Trimming took 1 base from V and 3 from J; bases not matched to a gene: 5. Germline V gene lookup returns CDR1 SGHRS and CDR2 YFSETQ. This CDR3 has 16 residues. The data were taken from a study of blood T cell repertoires in COVID-19. This chain links TRBV5-1 with TRBJ2-1, with 9 bases that match TRBD2. This receptor was taken from a human donor in a cohort sampled during active COVID-19. The specimen was peripheral blood. CDR3 in amino acids: CASSLNQRGDYNEQFF. CDR3 DNA: TGCGCCAGCAGCTTGAATCAGCGGGGGGACTACAATGAGCAGTTCTTC.